A few counts support the clone carrying this TCR beta chain. Germline V gene lookup returns CDR1 MGHRA and CDR2 YSYEKL. The CDR3 consists of 13 residues. V was shortened by 0 bases and J by 4 bases, with 7 bases between the two germline ends. This sample was included in a study of T cells in Graves' hyperthyroidism and ophthalmopathy. TCR beta CDR3 sequences were amplified from RNA transcripts. An initial round of RT-PCR targeting the TCR CDR3 relied on the HTBI primer set. TCRdb redid the calling of the multiplex PCR reads with MiXCR, one entry per CDR3 protein. The data contain about 600,000 distinct CDR3 sequences, more than 13% of them singletons.

The chain has TRBV4-1 and TRBJ2-7, with D unresolved. The sequencing sample was made of blood. This sequence was found in a woman between 18 and 29 years old with Graves' ophthalmopathy. The CDR3 bases are TGCGCCAGCAGCCAAGAGTGGGAATACGAGCAGTACTTC. Translated, it gives CASSQEWEYEQYF.